This T cell receptor beta chain emerged from a study of cytomegalovirus exposure and HLA in healthy donors. Study-wide background: A data release that came early held roughly 90 million unique TCRs from HLA-typed donors. Study-level results: V- and J-gene trimming in TCR beta was tied to a missense DCLRE1C variant by an analysis performed later. A list of 150 to 200 TCR beta chains associated with cytomegalovirus was given.

This CDR3 region has 15 residues. Trimming stripped 4 bases from V and 8 bases from J, with 18 bases between. Germline CDR1 is LGHNA and CDR2 is YNFKEQ. Amplification used 60 Vbeta primers and 13 Jbeta primers. Profiling relied on immunoSEQ multiplex PCR, and the TCRdb table lists in-frame clones only, not all of them. The sample lists about 150,000 clones, 76% occurring once. Regarding this clone: What it binds is unknown.

Sequenced material: PBMCs. This sequence was found in a woman in her 40s in good health and CMV-seronegative. The chain uses TRBV4-2 and TRBJ2-1; the D gene is possibly TRBD1 (5 bases). The CDR3 coding sequence is TGTGCCAGCAGCCCTAAGACAGAACCCCTCTATGAGCAGTTCTTC. Amino acids: CASSPKTEPLYEQFF.